The 22 T cell receptor beta chains in this list originate from one sample, sequenced in a study of patients and donors after allogeneic stem cell transplantation. TCRdb redid the calling of the RT-PCR reads with MiXCR, one entry per CDR3 protein. This table has 390,000 or so distinct CDR3 sequences, 16% appearing once. What was sequenced was blood, either unsorted or a sorted T cell fraction (not recorded which). The receptors were sampled from a human donor who was either an allogeneic HSCT recipient or a stem cell or donor lymphocyte infusion donor (not recorded which). It is not recorded whose cells these are; they may come from a transplant donor.

This clonotype was picked up a small number of times. The chain links TRBV5-1 to TRBJ1-6; tentative D call: TRBD1 (6 bases). This CDR3 has 16 residues. The germline gives CDR1 SGHRS, CDR2 YFSETQ. V was shortened by 0 bases and J by 8 bases, with 15 bases between the two germline ends. CDR3 sequence reads: CASSLAIGGRDSPLHF. The DNA for the CDR3 is TGCGCCAGCAGCTTGGCCATCGGGGGCAGAGATTCACCCCTCCACTTT.

This chain links TRBV28 with TRBJ2-7, with 7 bases matching TRBD2. The germline V gene encodes CDR1 MDHEN and CDR2 SYDVKM. J was trimmed by 2 bases and V by 1 base; bases with no gene match: 8. The CDR3 contains 16 residues. Written as DNA, the CDR3 is TGTGCCAGCAGTTTATTTGGACTAGTCAAAACCTACGAGCAGTACTTC. Its translation is CASSLFGLVKTYEQYF.

This clonotype occurred many times. The chain is built from TRBV20-1 and TRBJ2-2; maybe TRBD2 (6 bases). The CDR3 is 14 residues long. The germline V gene has CDR1 DFQATT and CDR2 SNEGSKA (reference sequence). The germline V and J ends were trimmed by 3 bases and 2 bases, with 10 bases remaining between them. DNA for the CDR3: TGCAGTGCTAGGGCGGGGACTAACACCGGGGAGCTGTTTTTT. Translating it yields CSARAGTNTGELFF.

This clonotype was observed a few times. The chain employs TRBV11-2 and TRBJ2-3; 8 bases line up with TRBD1. This CDR3 has 15 amino acids. Germline V gives CDR1 SGHAT, CDR2 FQNNGV. V shed 1 base and J 3 bases; nucleotides not matched to a gene: 3. This CDR3 is CASSLGDRRTDTQYF. The CDR3 coding sequence is TGTGCCAGCAGCTTAGGGGACAGGAGAACAGATACGCAGTATTTT.

In its sample, this clonotype was seen a few times. The rearrangement links TRBV12-3 or TRBV12-4 to TRBJ1-1; no definite D call. This CDR3 has 12 amino acids. V was pared by 8 bases and J by 1 base, with 8 bases between. CDR3 loop: CASASTNTEAFF. The CDR3 region has the DNA TGTGCCAGCGCCAGCACGAACACTGAAGCTTTCTTT.

This clonotype was detected a few times. The chain carries TRBV5-1 and TRBJ1-2; 10 nucleotides line up with TRBD1. Looked up from germline, CDR1 is SGHRS and CDR2 is YFSETQ. V trimming: 0 bases; J trimming: 7 bases; junction bases outside the gene matches: 9. The CDR3 contains 16 residues. The CDR3 DNA is TGCGCCAGCAGCTTGGCCTCCGACAGGGGGCCACTTGGCTACACCTTC. Amino acids: CASSLASDRGPLGYTF.

This clonotype appeared a few times. V gene TRBV6-2 or TRBV6-3 combines with J gene TRBJ2-6; D is uncertain. In germline, CDR1 is MNHEY, CDR2 SVGEGT. The CDR3 loop spans 16 amino acids. Trimming took 7 bases from V and 0 from J, leaving 13 bases between them. CDR3 in amino acids: CASTAGPISGANVLTF. The CDR3 coding sequence is TGTGCCAGCACAGCCGGCCCAATCTCTGGGGCCAACGTCCTGACTTTC.

The DNA of the CDR3 is TGTGCCAGCAGCTCAAGAGGGGGGAGCAATGAGCAGTTCTTC. It is translated as CASSSRGGSNEQFF. V usage is TRBV9 and J usage is TRBJ2-1, with D possibly called TRBD1 or TRBD2 (6 bases each). The CDR3 has 14 amino acids. CDR1 and CDR2 (germline): SGDLS, YYNGEE. V was pared by 4 bases and J by 6 bases, with 14 bases between.

The chain is built from TRBV6-5 and TRBJ1-2; no clear D gene. Germline CDR1 reads MNHEY; CDR2 reads SVGAGI. V lost 2 bases to trimming and J lost 4 bases, with 8 bases between them. The CDR3 totals 13 residues. The CDR3 spells CASSYGRVYGYTF. DNA for the CDR3: TGTGCCAGCAGTTACGGGAGGGTCTATGGCTACACCTTC.

This clonotype was detected ten times or more. The chain uses TRBV2 and TRBJ1-1, with 9 bases that match TRBD1. This CDR3 contains 15 residues. The J segment lost 3 bases and the V segment lost 5 bases, leaving 7 bases of the junction unmatched. Germline lookup yields CDR1 SNHLY and CDR2 FYNNEI. Here the CDR3 reads CASSLTGGDYTEAFF. For the CDR3, the DNA is TGTGCCAGCAGTCTCACAGGGGGCGATTACACTGAAGCTTTCTTT.

The chain combines TRBV12-3 or TRBV12-4 with TRBJ1-2; D might be TRBD1 (6 bases). Between the trimmed V and J ends, which lost 3 bases and 5 bases, there was a span of 16 bases. The CDR3 is made up of 15 amino acids. The CDR3, as DNA: TGTGCCAGCAGTTTCCTCCAGGGGAAGGGGTATGGCTACACCTTC. Protein product: CASSFLQGKGYGYTF.

The J gene is TRBJ2-7, the V gene TRBV2, with D possibly TRBD2 on 6 matching bases. The CDR3 length is 11 residues. Per germline, CDR1 SNHLY and CDR2 FYNNEI. V dropped 8 bases and J dropped 5 bases, with 10 bases sitting between them. CDR3 bases: TGTGCCAGCTGGAGGGAGGACGAGCAGTACTTC. The encoded protein is CASWREDEQYF.

The table lists this clonotype with a few counts. The genes are TRBV7-8 and TRBJ1-6; 7 bases are shared with TRBD1. CDR3 size: 18 residues. Germline CDR1 is SGHVS and CDR2 is FQNEAQ. V was clipped by 3 bases and J by 11 bases; unmatched bases: 19. CDR3 nucleotide sequence: TGTGCCAGCAGCTTCGGCGAGGGGGCTCGGAGGATTTCCACACCCCTCCACTTT. It yields the protein CASSFGEGARRISTPLHF.

The sample holds a few counts of this clonotype. A junction end diverges from the germline sequence, so it may reflect a read error. The rearrangement joins TRBV7-6 to TRBJ1-1; a possible D gene is TRBD1 (5 bases). CDR3 length: 15 residues. CDR1 and CDR2 from the germline V gene are SGHVS and FNYEAQ. CDR3 loop: CASGFLPGTGTEAFF. CDR3 nucleotide sequence: TGTGCCAGCGGCTTTCTTCCGGGGACGGGCACTGAAGCTTTCTTT.

The V gene is TRBV7-9, the J gene TRBJ2-5; D is undetermined. V lost 1 base to trimming and J lost 0 bases, with 9 bases between them. Germline CDR1 reads SEHNR; CDR2 reads FQNEAQ (reference sequence). The CDR3 totals 15 residues. Here the CDR3 reads CASSLGVDNQETQYF. DNA for the CDR3: TGTGCCAGCAGCTTAGGGGTGGATAACCAAGAGACCCAGTACTTC.

This clonotype has more than one count but fewer than ten. The chain has TRBV2 and TRBJ2-7; D is unresolved. CDR3 size: 12 residues. Germline lookup yields CDR1 SNHLY and CDR2 FYNNEI. Trimming removed 4 bases at V and 7 bases at J, with 11 bases between. CDR3: CASSVPPGEQYF. The CDR3 coding sequence is TGTGCCAGCAGTGTCCCCCCTGGGGAGCAGTACTTC.

The chain is built from TRBV7-9 and TRBJ1-2; possible D gene TRBD1, 6 bases. The V gene lost 5 bases and the J gene lost 7 bases, with 17 bases spanning the gap. Germline loops: CDR1 SEHNR, CDR2 FQNEAQ (reference sequence). This CDR3 is built from 14 residues. CDR3: CASSRQELVAGYTF. CDR3 DNA: TGTGCCAGCAGCCGACAGGAGCTGGTAGCTGGCTACACCTTC.

The V gene is TRBV4-1, the J gene TRBJ1-6; D not certain. There are 15 residues in the CDR3. The germline gives CDR1 MGHRA, CDR2 YSYEKL. The V end was cut by 1 base, the J end by 7 bases, with 11 bases between. DNA of the CDR3: TGCGCCAGCAGCCAAGGATGGCGGGAAAATTCACCCCTCCACTTT. Its protein is CASSQGWRENSPLHF.

This rearrangement joins TRBV3-1 to TRBJ1-1; D call uncertain. V lost 1 base and J lost 1, with 7 bases in between. Germline loops: CDR1 LGHDT, CDR2 YNNKEL (reference sequence). The CDR3 covers 14 residues. CDR3 nucleotide sequence: TGTGCCAGCAGCCAAGGTCAGAAGAACACTGAAGCTTTCTTT. Protein: CASSQGQKNTEAFF.

This clonotype was seen more than once but under ten times. This chain joins TRBV27 and TRBJ1-5; D remains unclear. V shed 5 bases and J shed 1 base, with 12 bases lying between them. In germline, CDR1 is MNHEY, CDR2 SMNVEV (reference sequence). The CDR3 is 15 residues long. This CDR3 is CASSPSGPSNQPQHF. The CDR3 DNA reads TGTGCCAGCAGTCCGTCCGGGCCGAGCAATCAGCCCCAGCATTTT.

The rearrangement joins TRBV3-1 to TRBJ1-4, with a tentative D call TRBD1 (6 bases). Per germline, CDR1 LGHDT and CDR2 YNNKEL (reference sequence). With 4 bases removed from V and 8 bases from J, the gap between germline ends came to 17 bases. The CDR3 loop spans 15 amino acids. CDR3 residues: CASSLHGAGQEKLFF. CDR3 bases: TGTGCCAGCAGCCTCCATGGGGCAGGACAGGAAAAACTGTTTTTT.

The chain has TRBV7-2 and TRBJ2-2, with D possibly TRBD1 on 5 matching bases. Germline CDR1 is SGHTA and CDR2 is FQGNSA. Trimming removed 2 bases from V and 0 bases from J, with 10 bases in between. This CDR3 has 16 residues. CDR3 residues: CASSLPKGTNTGELFF. In DNA form, the CDR3 reads TGTGCCAGCAGCTTACCTAAGGGGACGAACACCGGGGAGCTGTTTTTT. Looking up the rest from reference TRBV7-2 and TRBJ2-2 gives the full variable domain: GAGVSQSPSNKVTEKGKDVELRCDPISGHTALYWYRQSLGQGLEFLIYFQGNSAPDKSGLPSDRFSAERTGGSVSTLTIQRTQQEDSAVYLCASSLPKGTNTGELFFGEGSRLTVL.